These T cell receptor beta chains were read from a single sample in a study of T cell repertoires in cytomegalovirus infection. No antigen is known for these receptors. TCRdb recomputed calls from the reads with MiXCR, one row per CDR3 protein. Here the sample spans 650,000 to 900,000 distinct CDR3 sequences, 25% to 35% being singletons. The sequenced sample was cultured CD8+ T cells from PBMCs, obtained from culture after CMV antigen stimulation. The receptors derive from a human donor in good health (CMV status not recorded). Some clones in this sample may be carry-over from other donors' samples. Both conserved end residues are part of each CDR3. D genes are given only for firm matches. Only some rows state a clone size, as once, few, many or a class for expanded clones.

J gene | V gene | D gene | clone size | CDR3 DNA | CDR3 protein
TRBJ2-3 | TRBV7-9 | NA | few | TGTGCCAGCAGCCCGATACTAGCTTCTAGCACAGATACGCAGTATTTT | CASSPILASSTDTQYF
TRBJ2-1 | TRBV2 | NA | once | TGTGCCAGCAGTGTTGAGGATGAGCAGTTCTTC | CASSVEDEQFF
TRBJ1-5 | TRBV7-9 | NA | many | TGTGCCAGCAGTTTAGGGGGTCGCAATCAGCCCCAGCATTTT | CASSLGGRNQPQHF
TRBJ2-7 | TRBV27 | NA | few | TGTGCCAGCCAGACGGATTCCTACGAGCAGTACTTC | CASQTDSYEQYF
TRBJ1-1 | TRBV6-8 | TRBD1 | NA | TGTGCCAGCAGCCCCGGGACAGTGGGTCCTGAAGCTTTCTTT | CASSPGTVGPEAFF
TRBJ2-5 | TRBV5-4 | NA | NA | TGTGCCAGCAGCTTGGAGGATGTAGAGACCCAGTACTTC | CASSLEDVETQYF
TRBJ1-1 | TRBV11-2 | NA | few | TGTGCCAGCAGCCCGGCCCCGAACGTGGAAGCTTTCTTT | CASSPAPNVEAFF
TRBJ1-1 | TRBV7-2 | NA | many | TGTGCCAGCAGCTTAGGGCCCGGGAGAAACACTGAAGCTTTCTTT | CASSLGPGRNTEAFF
TRBJ2-3 | TRBV7-8 | TRBD2 | many | TGTGCCAGCAGCTTAGCACTAGCGGGGGGCTTCACAGATACGCAGTATTTT | CASSLALAGGFTDTQYF
TRBJ2-1 | TRBV7-9 | NA | few | TGTGCCAGCAGCCCTCCTGATGAGCAGTTCTTC | CASSPPDEQFF
TRBJ2-5 | TRBV6-1 | TRBD1 | NA | TGTGCCGTCCGACAGGGCCAAGAGACCCAGTACTTC | CAVRQGQETQYF
TRBJ1-4 | TRBV4-3 | NA | NA | TGCGCCAGCAGCCAAAGGCTCGATGAAAAACTGTTTTTT | CASSQRLDEKLFF
TRBJ1-1 | TRBV4-3 | NA | NA | TGCGCCGGCAGCCATATCAGGGGCACGAACACTGAAGCTTTCTTT | CAGSHIRGTNTEAFF
TRBJ2-1 | TRBV24-1 | NA | few | TGTGCCACCAGTACCCCGGGAAATGAGCAGTTCTTC | CATSTPGNEQFF
TRBJ2-2 | TRBV4-2 | TRBD2 | NA | TGTGCCAGCAGCCAAGATCTCCAGCGGGGGAACACCGGGGAGCTGTTTTTT | CASSQDLQRGNTGELFF
TRBJ2-1 | TRBV5-1 | NA | few | TGCGCCAGCACTAGCTCCGGGACGCACTACAATGAGCAGTTCTTC | CASTSSGTHYNEQFF
TRBJ1-5 | TRBV12-3/TRBV12-4 | TRBD1 | NA | TGTGCCAGCACCTCCGGACAGGGAGGGCCCCAGCATTTT | CASTSGQGGPQHF
TRBJ2-1 | TRBV19 | TRBD2 | few | TGTGCCAGTGACGGCATCCTTGGGGGGGGGTCCTACAATGAGCAGTTCTTC | CASDGILGGGSYNEQFF
TRBJ1-1 | TRBV9 | NA | few | TGTGCCAGCAGCCCCACAGGGACGGCTTTCTTT | CASSPTGTAFF
TRBJ1-2 | TRBV10-3 | NA | few | TGTGCCATCAGTGAAAATGGACAGCAGAATAACTATGGCTACACCTTC | CAISENGQQNNYGYTF
TRBJ1-1 | TRBV7-6 | NA | NA | TGTGCCAGCAGCCTCGCCACCGGGACGAACACTGAAGCTTTCTTT | CASSLATGTNTEAFF
TRBJ1-5 | TRBV9 | NA | few | TGTGCCAGCAGCGTAGGGGAGGGAAGAGGGCAGCCCCAGCATTTT | CASSVGEGRGQPQHF